These 4 T cell receptor beta chains came from one sample sequenced in a study of T cells in Graves' hyperthyroidism and ophthalmopathy. The source material, RNA transcripts, was used to amplify TCR beta CDR3 regions. First-round RT-PCR of the TCR CDR3 relied on the HTBI primer set. Each CDR3 protein is one row after TCRdb ran MiXCR on the multiplex PCR reads. This table has roughly 300,000 distinct CDR3 sequences, approximately 13% appearing once. Input material: blood. All receptors come from a woman aged 25 to 39 with Graves' hyperthyroidism.

This clonotype was counted ten times or more. The V and J genes are TRBV29-1 and TRBJ2-5; TRBD2 agrees at 7 bases. The V gene end was trimmed by 4 bases and the J gene end by 5 bases; junction bases not matched to a gene: 4. The germline V gene has CDR1 SQVTM and CDR2 ANQGSEA. The CDR3 extends over 12 amino acids. The CDR3 loop is CSVGKGGETQYF. The CDR3 DNA reads as TGCAGCGTTGGCAAGGGAGGGGAGACCCAGTACTTC.

This clonotype was counted a few times. The chain has TRBV18 and TRBJ2-2, with 7 bases fitting TRBD1. V gave up 8 bases and J gave up 1 base; unmatched junction bases: 4. The CDR3 runs 14 residues. Germline CDR1 reads KGHSH; CDR2 reads LQKENI. CDR3 protein: CASTRQGNTGELFF. In DNA, the CDR3 is TGTGCCAGCACCCGACAGGGGAACACCGGGGAGCTGTTTTTT.

The CDR3 DNA sequence: TGTGCCAGCAGCTTAATCAGACAGGGTCAAGAGACCCAGTACTTC. It codes for CASSLIRQGQETQYF. The chain couples TRBV7-9 to TRBJ2-5, with TRBD1 matching 7 bases. This CDR3 is built from 15 residues. CDR1 SEHNR and CDR2 FQNEAQ come from the germline V gene (reference sequence). Trimming cost V 2 bases and J 2 bases; bases outside gene matches: 5.

This clonotype came up many times. The genes are TRBV2 and TRBJ2-3, with D possibly matching TRBD2 (6 bases). Germline CDR1 reads SNHLY; CDR2 reads FYNNEI. With 6 bases removed from V and 2 bases from J, the gap between germline ends came to 12 bases. This CDR3 is 14 amino acids long. CDR3 sequence reads: CASSGSVNTDTQYF. The CDR3 region has the DNA TGTGCCAGCAGCGGGAGCGTGAACACAGATACGCAGTATTTT.